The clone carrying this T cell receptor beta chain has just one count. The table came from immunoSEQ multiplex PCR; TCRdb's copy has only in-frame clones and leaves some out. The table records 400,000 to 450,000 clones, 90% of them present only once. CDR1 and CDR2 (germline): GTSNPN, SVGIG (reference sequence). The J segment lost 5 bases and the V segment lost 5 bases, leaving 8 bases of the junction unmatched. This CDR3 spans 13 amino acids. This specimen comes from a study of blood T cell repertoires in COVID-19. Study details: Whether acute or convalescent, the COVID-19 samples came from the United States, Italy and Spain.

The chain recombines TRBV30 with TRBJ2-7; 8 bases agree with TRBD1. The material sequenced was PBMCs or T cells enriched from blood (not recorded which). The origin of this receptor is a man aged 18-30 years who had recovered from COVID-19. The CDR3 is CAWGPGQGHEQYF. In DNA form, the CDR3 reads TGTGCCTGGGGCCCCGGACAGGGACACGAGCAGTACTTC.